Here is one T cell receptor beta chain with its context. This specimen belongs to a study of T cell changes during pregnancy in multiple sclerosis. The repertoire was sequenced with immunoSEQ multiplex PCR; TCRdb's copy has only in-frame clones and lacks some. The sample records around 27,000 clones, 85% to 95% being singletons. CDR1 and CDR2 from the germline V gene are SGHTA and FQGNSA. The CDR3 loop spans 18 amino acids. The junction had 8 bases not matched to a gene; V was cut back by 1 base and J by 3 bases. The input for sequencing was CD4+ T cells from peripheral blood mononuclear cells, taken after pregnancy. The J gene is TRBJ2-3, the V gene TRBV7-2; 12 bases map to TRBD2. The source is a female donor with multiple sclerosis, enrolled in a pregnancy study. The CDR3 protein is CASSLVPTSGSLTDTQYF. The CDR3 DNA follows: TGTGCCAGCAGCTTAGTCCCGACTAGCGGGAGTTTGACAGATACGCAGTATTTT.